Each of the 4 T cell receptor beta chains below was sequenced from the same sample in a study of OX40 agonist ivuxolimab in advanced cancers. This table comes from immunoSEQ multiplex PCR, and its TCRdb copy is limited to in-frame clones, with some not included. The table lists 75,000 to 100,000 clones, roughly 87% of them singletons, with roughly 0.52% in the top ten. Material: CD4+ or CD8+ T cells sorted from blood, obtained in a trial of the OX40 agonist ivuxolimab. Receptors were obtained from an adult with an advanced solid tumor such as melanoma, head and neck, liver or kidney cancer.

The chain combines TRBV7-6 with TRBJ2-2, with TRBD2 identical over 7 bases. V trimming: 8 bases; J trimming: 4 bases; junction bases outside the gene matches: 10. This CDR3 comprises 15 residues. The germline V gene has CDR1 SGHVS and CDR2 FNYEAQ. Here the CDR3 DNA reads TGTGCCAGCCGCGCTAGTGGGGGGGTCACCGGGGAGCTGTTTTTT. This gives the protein CASRASGGVTGELFF.

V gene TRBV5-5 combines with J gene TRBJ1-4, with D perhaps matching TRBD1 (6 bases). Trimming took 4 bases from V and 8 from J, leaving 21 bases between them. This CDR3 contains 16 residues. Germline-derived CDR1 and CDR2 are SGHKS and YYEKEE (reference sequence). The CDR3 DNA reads TGTGCCAGCAGCCCCCCGGACAGTGGGGGCGGGGAAAAACTGTTTTTT. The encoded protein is CASSPPDSGGGEKLFF.

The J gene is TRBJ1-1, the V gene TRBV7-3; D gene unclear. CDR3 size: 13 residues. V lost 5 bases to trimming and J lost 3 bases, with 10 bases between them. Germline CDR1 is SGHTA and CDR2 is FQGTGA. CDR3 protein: CASSRQTHTEAFF. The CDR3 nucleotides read TGTGCCAGCAGCCGCCAAACCCACACTGAAGCTTTCTTT. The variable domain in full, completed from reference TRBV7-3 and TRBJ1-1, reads GAGVSQTPSNKVTEKGKYVELRCDPISGHTALYWYRQSLGQGPEFLIYFQGTGAADDSGLPNDRFFAVRPEGSVSTLKIQRTERGDSAVYLCASSRQTHTEAFFGQGTRLTVV.

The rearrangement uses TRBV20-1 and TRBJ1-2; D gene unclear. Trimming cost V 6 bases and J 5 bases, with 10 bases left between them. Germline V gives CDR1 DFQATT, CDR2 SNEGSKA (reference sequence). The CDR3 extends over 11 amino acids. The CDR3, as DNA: TGCAGTGCAAAAGCGGGTTATGGCTACACCTTC. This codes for CSAKAGYGYTF.